What follows describes a single T cell receptor (beta chain). Its matching antigen is unknown. This entry is derived from a study of response to subunit inactivated influenza vaccine. Study-level results: The authors suggested that few new T cells are recruited per seasonal influenza vaccination.

The germline V gene has CDR1 SGHVS and CDR2 FQNEAQ. Trimming at V came to 10 bases and at J to 0 bases, leaving 4 bases not matched to a gene. The CDR3 spans 15 residues. TCRdb independently ran MiXCR on the RT-PCR reads; one entry per CDR3 protein. Seen here are approximately 680,000 distinct CDR3 sequences, around 14% observed once, and the top ten hold more than 9%. The sequence was collected from a man aged 50 or older who received an inactivated influenza vaccine. This chain uses TRBV7-8 with TRBJ2-2, with 11 bases fitting TRBD2. Sequenced material: PBMCs from blood, taken 11 to 12 days after vaccination. CDR3 sequence (DNA): TGTGCCACCGGGACTAGCGGTGCGAACACCGGGGAGCTGTTTTTT. This codes for CATGTSGANTGELFF.